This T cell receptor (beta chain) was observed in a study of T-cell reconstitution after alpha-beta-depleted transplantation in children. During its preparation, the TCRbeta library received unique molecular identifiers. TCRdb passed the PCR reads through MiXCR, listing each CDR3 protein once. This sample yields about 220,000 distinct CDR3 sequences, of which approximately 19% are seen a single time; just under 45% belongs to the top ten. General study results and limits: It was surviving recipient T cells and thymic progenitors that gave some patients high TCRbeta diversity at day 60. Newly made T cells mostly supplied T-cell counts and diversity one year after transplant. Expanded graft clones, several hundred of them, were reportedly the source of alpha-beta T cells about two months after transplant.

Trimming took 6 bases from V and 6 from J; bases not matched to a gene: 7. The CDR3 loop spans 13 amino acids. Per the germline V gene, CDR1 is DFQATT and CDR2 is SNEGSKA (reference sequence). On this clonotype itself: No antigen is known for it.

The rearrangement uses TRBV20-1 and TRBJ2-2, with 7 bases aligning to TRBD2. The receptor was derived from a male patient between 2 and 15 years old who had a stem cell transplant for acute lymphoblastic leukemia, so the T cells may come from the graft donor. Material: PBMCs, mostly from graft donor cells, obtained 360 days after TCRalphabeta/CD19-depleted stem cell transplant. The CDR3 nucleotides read TGCAGTGCCGGGAGGACCTCAGCCGGGGAGCTGTTTTTT. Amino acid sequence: CSAGRTSAGELFF.